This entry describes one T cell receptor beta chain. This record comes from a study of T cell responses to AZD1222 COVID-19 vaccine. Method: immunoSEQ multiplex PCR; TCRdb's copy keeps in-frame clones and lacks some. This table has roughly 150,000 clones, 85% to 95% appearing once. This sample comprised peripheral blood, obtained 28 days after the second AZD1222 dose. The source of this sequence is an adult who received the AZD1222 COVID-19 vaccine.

The CDR3: CASSQDGTGRNEKLFF. CDR3 coding DNA: TGCGCCAGCAGCCAAGATGGGACAGGGCGGAATGAAAAACTGTTTTTT. The chain combines TRBV4-3 with TRBJ1-4; 9 positions agree with TRBD1. The CDR3 contains 16 residues. Germline trimming cut 0 bases from V and 5 bases from J; bases unmatched to any gene: 4. Germline assignment: CDR1 LGHNA and CDR2 YSLEER.